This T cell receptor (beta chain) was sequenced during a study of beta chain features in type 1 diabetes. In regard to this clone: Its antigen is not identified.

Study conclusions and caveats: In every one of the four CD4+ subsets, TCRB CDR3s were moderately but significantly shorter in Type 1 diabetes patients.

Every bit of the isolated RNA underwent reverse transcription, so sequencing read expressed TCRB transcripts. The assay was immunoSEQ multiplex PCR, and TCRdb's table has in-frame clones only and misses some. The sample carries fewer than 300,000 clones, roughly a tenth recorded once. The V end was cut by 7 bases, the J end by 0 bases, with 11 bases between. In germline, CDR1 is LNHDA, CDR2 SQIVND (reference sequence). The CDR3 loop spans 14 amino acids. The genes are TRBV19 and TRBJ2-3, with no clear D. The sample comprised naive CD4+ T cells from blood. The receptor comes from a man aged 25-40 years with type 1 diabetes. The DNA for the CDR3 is TGTGCCAGTAATGCCAGACTGAGCACAGATACGCAGTATTTT. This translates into CASNARLSTDTQYF.